The TCR beta chain described here comes from a study of T cell responses to AZD1222 COVID-19 vaccine. A remark on this clone: What it binds is unknown.

Clones were sequenced by immunoSEQ multiplex PCR, and TCRdb holds only the in-frame ones, with some missing. The sample includes about 100,000 clones, roughly 86% of them seen just once. Study-level results: There were mostly white British donors and more females than males, and clonal diversity was possibly underestimated.

Germline V gene sequence: CDR1 MDHEN, CDR2 SYDVKM. The CDR3 totals 14 residues. Trimming removed 7 bases from V and 3 bases from J, with 13 bases in between. J is TRBJ2-1 and V is TRBV28; D may be TRBD1 (5 bases). This TCR came from an adult who received the MenACWY meningococcal vaccine as a control. The sequencing here drew on peripheral blood, taken 28 days after the second dose of the MenACWY control vaccine. The chain's CDR3 is CASIRVGDYNEQFF. CDR3 sequence (DNA): TGTGCCAGCATAAGGGTAGGGGACTACAATGAGCAGTTCTTC.